The rows below give T cell receptor beta chains drawn from one sample of a study of blood T cell repertoires in COVID-19. Data came from immunoSEQ multiplex PCR; TCRdb stores just in-frame clones and leaves some out. The sample gives approximately 90,000 clones, 86% of which show up once; around 1.3% is in the top ten. The sample comprised peripheral blood. These receptors were taken from a man older than 75 with active or convalescent COVID-19. CDR3s include the opening cysteine and the closing phenylalanine or tryptophan. A D gene is named only where the DNA matches it firmly. Clone size is given for some rows only: seen once, a few or many times, or a class if the clone is expanded.

length,D,J,V,size,CDR3,DNA
14,-,TRBJ2-5,TRBV18,-,CASSGARVQETQYF,TGTGCCAGCTCAGGCGCGCGGGTCCAAGAGACCCAGTACTTC
17,TRBD1,TRBJ2-2,TRBV9,-,CASSVTSRGTNTGELFF,TGTGCCAGCAGCGTCACCTCCAGGGGGACGAACACCGGGGAGCTGTTTTTT
14,-,TRBJ1-5,TRBV7-2,-,CASSLDTGHQPQHF,TGTGCCAGCAGCTTAGATACAGGACATCAGCCCCAGCATTTT
15,TRBD1,TRBJ2-5,TRBV24-1,few,CATSDPDRERETQYF,TGTGCCACCAGTGACCCAGACAGGGAAAGAGAGACCCAGTACTTC
16,TRBD1,TRBJ2-6,TRBV5-1,-,CASSTTGNSGANVLTF,TGCGCCAGCAGTACGACAGGGAATTCTGGGGCCAACGTCCTGACTTTC
15,TRBD2,TRBJ2-5,TRBV2,few,CASRLGLADQETQYF,TGTGCCAGCAGACTAGGACTAGCGGACCAGGAGACCCAGTACTTC
14,-,TRBJ1-2,TRBV4-2,-,CASSQDSTFHGYTF,TGTGCCAGCAGCCAAGATTCCACTTTTCATGGCTACACCTTC
14,-,TRBJ2-4,TRBV5-8,-,CASSYTGAKNIQYF,TGTGCCAGCAGCTATACAGGGGCCAAAAACATTCAGTACTTC
14,-,TRBJ1-1,TRBV7-2,-,CASSLHIMNTEAFF,TGTGCCAGCAGCTTACACATCATGAACACTGAAGCTTTCTTT
14,TRBD2,TRBJ2-7,TRBV5-1,-,CASTVAGGTYEQYF,TGCGCCAGCACCGTAGCGGGAGGGACCTACGAGCAGTACTTC
14,TRBD2,TRBJ2-1,TRBV7-2,once,CASSELAGGSEQFF,TGTGCCAGCAGCGAACTAGCGGGAGGCTCTGAGCAGTTCTTC
17,-,TRBJ1-1,TRBV9,once,CASSVGPTGTTGTEAFF,TGTGCCAGCAGCGTAGGGCCAACCGGGACAACGGGCACTGAAGCTTTCTTT
16,-,TRBJ1-2,TRBV9,-,CASSVVAGQANYGYTF,TGTGCCAGCAGCGTAGTGGCAGGGCAAGCTAACTATGGCTACACCTTC
15,TRBD2,TRBJ2-2,TRBV5-1,-,CASSSTGTSHGELFF,TGCGCCAGCAGCAGCACCGGGACTAGCCACGGGGAGCTGTTTTTT
14,-,TRBJ1-2,TRBV7-2,few,CASIPVGLNYGYTF,TGTGCCAGCATCCCAGTCGGACTTAACTATGGCTACACCTTC
15,-,TRBJ1-1,TRBV5-1,few,CASSLGRSELSSPFF,TGCGCCAGCAGCTTGGGGCGGTCGGAACTGTCCTCCCCTTTCTTT
15,-,TRBJ2-7,TRBV18,-,CASSPGRGGSYEQYF,TGTGCCAGCTCACCAGGGCGGGGAGGCTCCTACGAGCAGTACTTC
15,-,TRBJ1-1,TRBV5-1,-,CASSAGSRPGTEAFF,TGCGCCAGCAGCGCAGGGTCCCGGCCAGGGACTGAAGCTTTCTTT
12,-,TRBJ2-3,TRBV7-8,-,CASSRQRDTQYF,TGTGCCAGCAGCCGCCAGCGCGATACGCAGTATTTT
15,TRBD1,TRBJ1-6,TRBV30,-,CAWSVYGTGLSPLHF,TGTGCCTGGAGTGTTTATGGGACAGGGTTATCACCCCTCCACTTT
14,-,TRBJ1-1,TRBV14,-,CASSLLSGDTEAFF,TGTGCCAGCAGCCTCCTATCGGGGGACACTGAAGCTTTCTTT
15,TRBD2,TRBJ2-1,TRBV27,-,CASSLGGGSYNEQFF,TGTGCCAGCAGTTTAGGCGGGGGGTCCTACAATGAGCAGTTCTTC
15,TRBD1,TRBJ2-2,TRBV5-4,-,CASSGGQVNTGELFF,TGTGCCAGCAGCGGGGGACAGGTCAACACCGGGGAGCTGTTTTTT
14,-,TRBJ1-1,TRBV4-1,-,CASSQDTGGTEAFF,TGCGCCAGCAGCCAAGACACAGGCGGCACTGAAGCTTTCTTT